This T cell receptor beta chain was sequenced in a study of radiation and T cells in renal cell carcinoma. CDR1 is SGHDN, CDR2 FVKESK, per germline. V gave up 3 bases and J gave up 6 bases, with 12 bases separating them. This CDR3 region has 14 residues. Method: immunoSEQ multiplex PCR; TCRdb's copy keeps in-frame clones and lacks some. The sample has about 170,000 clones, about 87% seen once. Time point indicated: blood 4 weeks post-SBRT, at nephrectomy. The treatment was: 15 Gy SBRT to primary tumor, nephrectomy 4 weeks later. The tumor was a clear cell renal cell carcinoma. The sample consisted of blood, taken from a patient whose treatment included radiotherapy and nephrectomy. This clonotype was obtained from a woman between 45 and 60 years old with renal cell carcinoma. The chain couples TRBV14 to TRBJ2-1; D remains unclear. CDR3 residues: CASSQSGVGNEQFF. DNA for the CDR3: TGTGCCAGCAGCCAGTCCGGCGTCGGCAATGAGCAGTTCTTC.